This T cell receptor (beta chain) comes out of a study of OX40 agonist ivuxolimab in advanced cancers. Study summary: Clinicians treated patients with ivuxolimab, an agonistic anti-OX40 (CD134) antibody. Every 2 weeks, patients got intravenous ivuxolimab at one of six dose levels (0.01-10 mg/kg).

V lost 0 bases to trimming and J lost 1 base, with 11 bases between them. The CDR3 has 15 residues. Germline CDR1 SGHTS, CDR2 YDEGEE. This clone has a single count. Its target is not known. Study-wide results and limits: Expanded clones tended on average to be more numerous among CD8+ T cells than CD4+. Partial responders receiving 0.1-3.0 mg/kg showed among the lowest clonal expansion.

Sequenced by immunoSEQ multiplex PCR; TCRdb stores in-frame clones only, minus some. The table has 35,000 to 45,000 clones, 70% to 85% seen once. The sample was CD4+ or CD8+ T cells sorted from blood, taken in a trial of the OX40 agonist ivuxolimab. This TCR came from an adult with an advanced solid tumor such as melanoma, head and neck, liver or kidney cancer. The chain is built from TRBV5-8 and TRBJ2-7, with a possible D match to TRBD1 (6 bases). The CDR3 DNA follows: TGTGCCAGCAGCTTGGTGGGGGCCCCTTCCTACGAGCAGTACTTC. This encodes CASSLVGAPSYEQYF.